The 28 T cell receptor beta chains below all came from one sample that was sequenced in a study of identical twins. Each CDR3 protein gets one entry after TCRdb re-called the 5' RACE reads with MiXCR. The sample records 520,000 or so distinct CDR3 sequences, approximately 22% being singletons. These data were likewise used in another study, on T cells expressing NK-cell markers.

Material: CD4+ T cells sorted from blood. These receptors all stem from a woman aged 18-29 years in good health.

J is TRBJ2-7 and V is TRBV20-1, with 8 bases fitting TRBD2. The CDR3 totals 15 residues. From germline, CDR1 is DFQATT and CDR2 SNEGSKA (reference sequence). V was clipped by 5 bases and J by 4 bases; unmatched bases: 13. The DNA of the CDR3 is TGCAGTGCTCCCTTGGCGCGGGGGGCCAATTACGAGCAGTACTTC. Translating it yields CSAPLARGANYEQYF.

The rearrangement uses TRBV11-1 and TRBJ2-7; D is possibly TRBD1 or TRBD2 (5 bases each). CDR3 length: 15 amino acids. V was cut by 3 bases and J by 2 bases, with 14 bases left in between. Germline V gene lookup returns CDR1 SGHAT and CDR2 FQDESV (reference sequence). The CDR3 sequence: CASSLGRTATYEQYF. The CDR3, as DNA: TGTGCCAGCAGCTTGGGACGGACTGCAACCTACGAGCAGTACTTC.

This clonotype has just a few counts. This chain uses TRBV30 with TRBJ1-1, with a tentative D call TRBD1 (5 bases). Trimming cost V 5 bases and J 4 bases, with 14 bases left between them. This CDR3 has 13 residues. CDR1 is GTSNPN and CDR2 is SVGIG in the germline V gene (reference sequence). CDR3 DNA: TGTGCCTGGGACGGGGGGTCGGGCACTGAAGCTTTCTTT. Translating gives CAWDGGSGTEAFF. Drawing the rest from reference TRBV30 and TRBJ1-1, the complete variable domain is SQTIHQWPATLVQPVGSPLSLECTVEGTSNPNLYWYRQAAGRGLQLLFYSVGIGQISSEVPQNLSASRPQDRQFILSSKKLLLSDSGFYLCAWDGGSGTEAFFGQGTRLTVV.

This clonotype was counted a few times. The chain uses TRBV4-3 and TRBJ1-1, with 7 bases that match TRBD1. The CDR3 length is 16 residues. Per the germline V gene, CDR1 is LGHNA and CDR2 is YSLEER. J was trimmed by 1 base and V by 0 bases; bases with no gene match: 5. The DNA of the CDR3 is TGCGCCAGCAGCCAAGATCGGGACAGACGGAACACTGAAGCTTTCTTT. It specifies CASSQDRDRRNTEAFF.

This chain joins TRBV12-3 or TRBV12-4 and TRBJ2-1, with D uncertain. Deletions cut 2 bases from V and 8 bases from J, with 10 bases between. The length of the CDR3 is 13 residues. The CDR3 loop is CASSLKAVHEQFF. CDR3 coding DNA: TGTGCCAGCAGTTTAAAGGCCGTCCATGAGCAGTTCTTC.

This clonotype has a handful of counts. The chain links TRBV11-2 to TRBJ2-5; perhaps TRBD2 as D (5 bases). CDR3 length: 17 residues. V dropped 3 bases and J dropped 2 bases, with 19 bases sitting between them. Per the germline V gene, CDR1 is SGHAT and CDR2 is FQNNGV. CDR3 in DNA: TGTGCCAGCAGCTTCGCCTTAATTAGCGTGTCACAAGAGACCCAGTACTTC. Translated: CASSFALISVSQETQYF.

This clonotype showed up just a few times. The chain has TRBV20-1 and TRBJ1-4; D may be TRBD1 (5 bases). This CDR3 has 16 amino acids. The germline V gene encodes CDR1 DFQATT and CDR2 SNEGSKA (reference sequence). Trimming took 1 base from V and 3 from J, leaving 15 bases between them. The CDR3 here is CSARVDWDVPNEKLFF. The CDR3 DNA sequence: TGCAGTGCTAGAGTAGACTGGGACGTCCCTAATGAAAAACTGTTTTTT.

V and J are TRBV20-1 and TRBJ2-5; D is possibly TRBD2 (6 bases). Trimming took off 5 bases at V and 4 bases at J, with 14 bases between the two ends. The germline V gene has CDR1 DFQATT and CDR2 SNEGSKA (reference sequence). This CDR3 has 13 amino acids. The CDR3 sequence: CSAARKGGETQYF. The CDR3 coding sequence is TGCAGTGCTGCTCGTAAGGGAGGAGAGACCCAGTACTTC.

The chain combines TRBV18 with TRBJ2-3, with 9 bases fitting TRBD2. Germline assignment: CDR1 KGHSH and CDR2 LQKENI. This CDR3 spans 15 amino acids. V lost 3 bases to trimming and J lost 3 bases; unmatched junction nucleotides: 4. The CDR3 loop reads CASSPLAGTTDTQYF. The DNA of the CDR3 is TGTGCCAGCTCACCGCTAGCGGGGACTACAGATACGCAGTATTTT. Together with reference TRBV18 and TRBJ2-3, the CDR3 gives the full variable domain: NAGVMQNPRHLVRRRGQEARLRCSPMKGHSHVYWYRQLPEEGLKFMVYLQKENIIDESGMPKERFSAEFPKEGPSILRIQQVVRGDSAAYFCASSPLAGTTDTQYFGPGTRLTVL.

J is TRBJ2-3 and V is TRBV30; D perhaps matches TRBD2 (5 bases). From germline, CDR1 is GTSNPN and CDR2 SVGIG (reference sequence). The germline V and J ends were trimmed by 4 bases and 6 bases, with 26 bases remaining between them. This CDR3 has 17 amino acids. The CDR3 loop reads CAWMVPGQWETVDTQYF. DNA for the CDR3: TGTGCCTGGATGGTGCCTGGTCAGTGGGAGACGGTCGATACGCAGTATTTT. Full variable domain (outside the CDR3, taken from reference TRBV30 and TRBJ2-3): SQTIHQWPATLVQPVGSPLSLECTVEGTSNPNLYWYRQAAGRGLQLLFYSVGIGQISSEVPQNLSASRPQDRQFILSSKKLLLSDSGFYLCAWMVPGQWETVDTQYFGPGTRLTVL.

This clonotype was counted between two and nine times. The chain uses TRBV9 and TRBJ2-7; 10 nucleotides agree with TRBD2. CDR1 and CDR2 (germline): SGDLS, YYNGEE. The CDR3 runs to 17 residues. J lost 6 bases, V lost 0 bases, and 12 bases had no gene match. CDR3 sequence reads: CASSVEPSGRSSTEQYF. The DNA for the CDR3 is TGTGCCAGCAGCGTAGAGCCTAGCGGGAGAAGTTCCACCGAGCAGTACTTC.

This chain connects TRBV28 to TRBJ2-1, with 9 nucleotides matching TRBD2. The germline gives CDR1 MDHEN, CDR2 SYDVKM. The J segment lost 4 bases and the V segment lost 4 bases, leaving 8 bases of the junction unmatched. The CDR3 covers 16 residues. Here the CDR3 DNA reads TGTGCCAGCAGTTCCGGAAGCGGGGGGCAATACAATGAGCAGTTCTTC. Its translation is CASSSGSGGQYNEQFF.

This clonotype was detected many times. The chain joins TRBV7-9 to TRBJ1-1; the D is unclear. Germline V CDR1 and CDR2: SEHNR, FQNEAQ (reference sequence). Trimming shortened V by 1 base and J by 1 base, and 10 bases separated the two germline ends. This CDR3 has 15 amino acids. The CDR3 sequence is CASSLEAASNTEAFF. In DNA, the CDR3 is TGTGCCAGCAGCTTAGAGGCGGCGTCGAACACTGAAGCTTTCTTT. The complete variable domain, with remaining parts taken from reference TRBV7-9 and TRBJ1-1, reads DTGVSQNPRHKITKRGQNVTFRCDPISEHNRLYWYRQTLGQGPEFLTYFQNEAQLEKSRLLSDRFSAERPKGSFSTLEIQRTEQGDSAMYLCASSLEAASNTEAFFGQGTRLTVV.

The J gene is TRBJ2-1, the V gene TRBV20-1; 10 nucleotides line up with TRBD1. Germline CDR1 reads DFQATT; CDR2 reads SNEGSKA (reference sequence). There are 14 residues in the CDR3. Trimming removed 6 bases from V and 6 bases from J; junction bases left unmatched: 8. This CDR3 reads CSARDRGAFNEQFF. In DNA form, the CDR3 reads TGCAGTGCCCGGGACAGGGGTGCCTTCAATGAGCAGTTCTTC.

The chain employs TRBV7-9 and TRBJ1-5; tentative D call: TRBD1 (5 bases). CDR1 SEHNR and CDR2 FQNEAQ come from the germline V gene (reference sequence). Trimming took 1 base from V and 6 from J, leaving 7 bases between them. This CDR3 is built from 13 residues. The CDR3 here is CASSLGDPQPQHF. The CDR3, as DNA: TGTGCCAGCAGCTTAGGGGACCCTCAGCCCCAGCATTTT.

The chain recombines TRBV20-1 with TRBJ1-1; D is ambiguous. Germline CDR1 reads DFQATT; CDR2 reads SNEGSKA (reference sequence). V dropped 6 bases and J dropped 3 bases, with 17 bases sitting between them. CDR3 size: 14 residues. Here the CDR3 reads CSAKPLLGDTEAFF. In nucleotides, the CDR3 is TGCAGTGCGAAACCCCTCCTTGGAGACACTGAAGCTTTCTTT.

The chain is built from TRBV20-1 and TRBJ2-1; D gene ambiguous. The CDR3 sequence is 11 residues long. Looked up from germline, CDR1 is DFQATT and CDR2 is SNEGSKA (reference sequence). Trimming pared 0 bases from V and 6 bases from J, leaving 3 bases between. This CDR3 is CSARDGNEQFF. In DNA, the CDR3 is TGCAGTGCTAGAGATGGCAATGAGCAGTTCTTC.

V is TRBV10-3 and J is TRBJ2-7, with 8 bases fitting TRBD1. There are 12 residues in the CDR3. J was trimmed by 2 bases and V by 6 bases; bases with no gene match: 0. Looked up from germline, CDR1 is ENHRY and CDR2 is SYGVKD. The CDR3 reads CAIRDRAYEQYF. Here the CDR3 DNA reads TGTGCCATCAGGGACAGGGCCTACGAGCAGTACTTC.

This clonotype appeared many times. The gene calls are TRBV13 and TRBJ2-5; TRBD1 matches at 9 bases. J was trimmed by 5 bases and V by 2 bases; bases with no gene match: 6. Germline lookup yields CDR1 PRHDT and CDR2 FYEKMQ (reference sequence). The CDR3 is 15 amino acids. The CDR3 protein is CASSLRTGGRETQYF. The CDR3 coding sequence is TGTGCCAGCAGCTTAAGAACAGGGGGCCGGGAGACCCAGTACTTC.

This chain links TRBV7-2 with TRBJ2-2; 8 bases fit TRBD1. Germline CDR1 and CDR2: SGHTA and FQGNSA. The CDR3 totals 14 residues. V shed 5 bases, J shed 7 bases, and the junction held 6 bases outside the gene matches. For the CDR3, the DNA is TGTGCCAGCAGCCCCAGGACAGGGTACGGGGAGCTGTTTTTT. It translates to CASSPRTGYGELFF.

The rearrangement links TRBV5-1 to TRBJ2-3; 9 bases fit TRBD1. CDR3 length: 15 residues. In germline, CDR1 is SGHRS, CDR2 YFSETQ. The ends lost 6 bases at V and 0 bases at J; junction bases unmatched: 5. CDR3 in DNA: TGCGCCAGCACCCGGGACAGGGCTAGCACAGATACGCAGTATTTT. It specifies CASTRDRASTDTQYF.

The V call is TRBV6-1, the J call TRBJ2-1; D is undetermined. Germline lookup yields CDR1 MNHNS and CDR2 SASEGT. The CDR3 covers 14 residues. The ends were cut back, 5 bases at V and 3 bases at J, with 11 bases in the middle. Written as DNA, the CDR3 is TGTGCCAGCAGTACGGACGGATACTACAATGAGCAGTTCTTC. This codes for CASSTDGYYNEQFF.

This clonotype has more than one count but fewer than ten. This chain connects TRBV6-1 to TRBJ1-3; no reliable D call. V was clipped by 6 bases and J by 0 bases, with 9 bases between them. CDR3 length equals 14 residues. The germline gives CDR1 MNHNS, CDR2 SASEGT. CDR3 sequence (DNA): TGTGCCAGCAGCGATGCGGGCTCTGGAAACACCATATATTTT. It codes for CASSDAGSGNTIYF.

This clonotype was counted between two and nine times. The chain joins TRBV5-1 to TRBJ1-1, with 7 positions matching TRBD1. Germline lookup yields CDR1 SGHRS and CDR2 YFSETQ. Trimming took 4 bases from V and 1 from J; bases not matched to a gene: 7. The CDR3 totals 15 residues. The CDR3 spells CASSERTGGNTEAFF. CDR3 DNA sequence: TGCGCCAGCAGCGAAAGGACAGGCGGGAACACTGAAGCTTTCTTT.

CDR3 protein: CASSAGQVSNEQFF. CDR3 sequence (DNA): TGCGCCAGCAGCGCTGGTCAAGTCAGCAATGAGCAGTTCTTC. This rearrangement joins TRBV5-1 to TRBJ2-1; D ambiguous. This CDR3 comprises 14 residues. V was clipped by 4 bases and J by 6 bases, with 14 bases between them. The germline V gene has CDR1 SGHRS and CDR2 YFSETQ.

Written as DNA, the CDR3 is TGTGCCAGTAGTATACGGTCTTCGGGGGCGCGCAATCAGCCCCAGCATTTT. Protein product: CASSIRSSGARNQPQHF. The J gene is TRBJ1-5, the V gene TRBV19; a weak D match, TRBD1 (6 bases). Germline V gives CDR1 LNHDA, CDR2 SQIVND (reference sequence). CDR3 length: 17 residues. With 2 bases removed from V and 2 bases from J, the gap between germline ends came to 16 bases. Looking up the rest from reference TRBV19 and TRBJ1-5 gives the full variable domain: DGGITQSPKYLFRKEGQNVTLSCEQNLNHDAMYWYRQDPGQGLRLIYYSQIVNDFQKGDIAEGYSVSREKKESFPLTVTSAQKNPTAFYLCASSIRSSGARNQPQHFGDGTRLSIL.

Only a few counts were recorded for this clonotype. The rearrangement joins TRBV20-1 to TRBJ2-3; D remains ambiguous. Germline V gene lookup returns CDR1 DFQATT and CDR2 SNEGSKA (reference sequence). This CDR3 has 12 amino acids. The CDR3 DNA reads as TGCAGCTTCAGGAAGTCCACAGATACGCAGTATTTT. It codes for CSFRKSTDTQYF.

This rearrangement joins TRBV25-1 to TRBJ2-6; the match to TRBD1 covers 7 bases. Germline loops: CDR1 MGHDK, CDR2 SYGVNS. The CDR3 runs to 20 residues. Trimming cost V 10 bases and J 3 bases; bases outside gene matches: 24. DNA for the CDR3: TGTGCCACCTACGCGACCGCCCCCGTGACAGGGCTTCATGGGGCCAACGTCCTGACTTTC. It yields the protein CATYATAPVTGLHGANVLTF.